This TCR beta chain comes out of a study of tumor-infiltrating lymphocytes in primary liver carcinoma. The overall study: The tumors, T1-T3 N0M0 lesions, were roughly 4.2 to 11 cm across.

Germline-derived CDR1 and CDR2 are SGHDT and YYEEEE. The CDR3 runs 15 residues. TCR beta cDNA came from roughly 550 ng total RNA, primed with a constant-region primer. Amplification in three nested multiplex PCR rounds with slightly modified ARM-PCR gave rise to TCR beta libraries. Use of TRBV1-TRBV30 forward primers with a C-beta reverse primer characterized the first two PCR rounds, which lasted around 11 cycles each. TCRdb called the multiplex PCR reads again in MiXCR, with one record for every CDR3 protein. The data hold fewer than 200,000 distinct CDR3 sequences, with 70% to 90% observed a single time. From unsorted bulk tissue weighing roughly 17-31 mg, DNA and RNA were co-extracted. Study-level points and caveats: With p = 0.039, the top-250-clone fraction in tumors significantly exceeded that in blood.

As regards this clonotype: Its antigen remains unidentified. One end of the junction varies from germline; a read error may be responsible.

This chain links TRBV5-6 with TRBJ1-1; D is undetermined. The sequenced sample was tumor tissue from primary liver carcinoma. The TCR comes from a man aged 35-49 years with primary liver carcinoma and hepatitis B virus infection. This CDR3 is CASSLEKVTNTEVFF. Here the CDR3 DNA reads TGTGCGAGCAGCTTGGAGAAGGTTACGAACACTGAAGTTTTCTTT.